These 31 T cell receptor beta chains originate from one sample sequenced in a study of T-cell memory formation after mild COVID-19. TCRdb independently ran MiXCR on the 5' RACE reads; one entry per CDR3 protein. The sample lists over 120,000 distinct CDR3 sequences, about a fifth seen once, with approximately 2.3% in the top ten. Sequencing was done on a sample of PBMCs or a T cell subset sorted from them (not recorded which). The receptors derive from an adult woman who had mild COVID-19 (a few samples of this study predate the infection). Cell type and time point are not known.

The chain links TRBV7-2 to TRBJ2-1; 13 nucleotides match TRBD2. This CDR3 spans 22 amino acids. The germline V gene has CDR1 SGHTA and CDR2 FQGNSA. The V gene end was trimmed by 0 bases and the J gene end by 0 bases; junction bases not matched to a gene: 14. CDR3 sequence: CASSLAFVPGTSGISSYNEQFF. CDR3 sequence (DNA): TGTGCCAGCAGCTTAGCTTTCGTCCCCGGGACTAGCGGGATCAGCTCCTACAATGAGCAGTTCTTC.

The chain has TRBV10-2 and TRBJ1-2; a weak D match, TRBD1 (5 bases). The CDR3 runs 14 residues. CDR1 is WSHSY and CDR2 is SAAADI in the germline V gene. V was cut by 9 bases and J by 2 bases, with 16 bases left in between. The DNA of the CDR3 is TGCGCCAGTTTCACAGGAGGGCAGAACTATGGCTACACCTTC. Its translation is CASFTGGQNYGYTF.

This clonotype occurred a few times. In DNA, the CDR3 is TGTGCCAGCAGCTTAGCCCGGACTAAAGGGGGCACAGATACGCAGTATTTT. Its translation: CASSLARTKGGTDTQYF. The rearrangement uses TRBV7-9 and TRBJ2-3; D might be TRBD2 (6 bases). The CDR3 totals 17 residues. Germline V CDR1 and CDR2: SEHNR, FQNEAQ (reference sequence). Trimming took 0 bases from V and 1 from J, leaving 14 bases between them.

This clonotype has a handful of counts. The gene calls are TRBV7-3 and TRBJ2-3; D possibly corresponds to TRBD2 (7 bases). Germline CDR1 reads SGHTA; CDR2 reads FQGTGA. The CDR3 totals 16 residues. Trimming cost V 1 base and J 6 bases, with 17 bases left between them. The CDR3 spells CASSLSSGGLGDTQYF. In nucleotides, the CDR3 is TGTGCCAGCAGCTTAAGTTCGGGGGGCCTTGGGGATACGCAGTATTTT.

The rearrangement links TRBV6-5 to TRBJ2-7; weak D call: TRBD1 (6 bases). Germline values: CDR1 MNHEY, CDR2 SVGAGI. V was clipped by 10 bases and J by 6 bases, with 16 bases between them. CDR3 length: 12 residues. This chain's CDR3 is CATGQPGLEQYF. Here the CDR3 DNA reads TGTGCCACCGGACAGCCGGGCCTCGAGCAGTACTTC.

This clonotype showed up just a few times. This chain joins TRBV5-1 and TRBJ1-2, with 8 bases matching TRBD1. Germline V gives CDR1 SGHRS, CDR2 YFSETQ. After removal of 3 bases from V and 0 bases from J, the junction contained 10 bases not matched to a gene. This CDR3 spans 17 amino acids. CDR3 sequence (DNA): TGCGCCAGCAGCTCCGGGGGGACAGGAGGGACTAACTATGGCTACACCTTC. Protein product: CASSSGGTGGTNYGYTF.

The J gene is TRBJ2-2, the V gene TRBV5-5, with a weak D call TRBD2 (6 bases). The CDR3 is made up of 15 amino acids. V was shortened by 0 bases and J by 7 bases, with 13 bases between the two germline ends. Germline V lookup: CDR1 SGHKS, CDR2 YYEKEE (reference sequence). The CDR3 loop is CASSLEAGWSGELFF. The CDR3, as DNA: TGTGCCAGCAGCTTGGAGGCGGGATGGAGCGGGGAGCTGTTTTTT.

This clonotype has a handful of counts. The chain carries TRBV28 and TRBJ2-7; 7 bases are a match to TRBD1. With V trimmed by 6 bases and J by 2 bases, 7 bases remained unmatched. The CDR3 covers 14 residues. Germline values: CDR1 MDHEN, CDR2 SYDVKM. The CDR3 protein is CASRSGTATYEQYF. The CDR3 nucleotides are TGTGCCAGCAGGTCCGGGACAGCCACCTACGAGCAGTACTTC.

This clonotype was picked up one time. V gene TRBV11-2 combines with J gene TRBJ2-1, with 10 bases that match TRBD2. CDR1 SGHAT and CDR2 FQNNGV come from the germline V gene. V lost 5 bases, J lost 3 bases, and 7 bases stayed unmatched. This CDR3 contains 16 residues. The CDR3 is CASSLILAGGYNEQFF. CDR3 DNA: TGTGCCAGCAGCCTCATCTTAGCGGGGGGCTACAATGAGCAGTTCTTC.

Here the CDR3 reads CASSQGGGARTQYF. The CDR3 DNA is TGTGCCAGCAGCCAAGGCGGGGGGGCTAGGACCCAGTACTTC. The rearrangement uses TRBV14 and TRBJ2-5; 9 positions agree with TRBD2. The germline V gene has CDR1 SGHDN and CDR2 FVKESK. Unmatched junction bases numbered 4, after V lost 1 base and J lost 7 bases. This CDR3 has 14 amino acids.

The V and J genes are TRBV3-1 and TRBJ2-1, with D hard to call. The germline V and J ends were trimmed by 0 bases and 8 bases, with 8 bases remaining between them. Germline-derived CDR1 and CDR2 are LGHDT and YNNKEL (reference sequence). This CDR3 is 13 amino acids long. The chain's CDR3 is CASSQDLGYEQFF. The CDR3 nucleotides are TGTGCCAGCAGCCAAGATTTGGGGTATGAGCAGTTCTTC.

This clonotype was seen only a few times. CDR3 protein: CASSSGVSAEAFF. The CDR3 DNA reads TGTGCCAGCAGCTCAGGGGTGTCGGCTGAAGCTTTCTTT. The V call is TRBV7-6, the J call TRBJ1-1; a weak D match, TRBD1 (6 bases). This CDR3 has 13 amino acids. Trimming stripped 4 bases from V and 6 bases from J, with 12 bases between. Germline assignment: CDR1 SGHVS and CDR2 FNYEAQ.

J is TRBJ2-7 and V is TRBV12-3 or TRBV12-4; D might be TRBD1 (6 bases). The germline V and J ends were trimmed by 2 bases and 2 bases, with 16 bases remaining between them. The CDR3 is 16 amino acids. The CDR3 spells CASSLFRGKRAYEQYF. The DNA for the CDR3 is TGTGCCAGCAGTTTATTTAGGGGGAAGAGGGCCTACGAGCAGTACTTC.

This clonotype was seen only a few times. The chain joins TRBV29-1 to TRBJ2-7; D is perhaps TRBD1 (5 bases). The CDR3 is 13 amino acids. Germline-derived CDR1 and CDR2 are SQVTM and ANQGSEA. The V end lost 7 bases, the J end lost 0 bases, and 13 bases lay between the germline ends. Here the CDR3 DNA reads TGCAGCGCGGCCGACAGTCCCTCCTACGAGCAGTACTTC. It translates to CSAADSPSYEQYF.

The chain links TRBV5-1 to TRBJ2-7; D is perhaps TRBD2 (5 bases). The CDR3 is 13 amino acids. The germline V and J ends were trimmed by 4 bases and 2 bases, with 10 bases remaining between them. Germline lookup yields CDR1 SGHRS and CDR2 YFSETQ. CDR3 sequence: CASSLGEAYEQYF. CDR3 sequence (DNA): TGCGCCAGCAGCCTCGGGGAAGCCTACGAGCAGTACTTC. The full variable domain, completed using reference TRBV5-1 and TRBJ2-7, is KAGVTQTPRYLIKTRGQQVTLSCSPISGHRSVSWYQQTPGQGLQFLFEYFSETQRNKGNFPGRFSGRQFSNSRSEMNVSTLELGDSALYLCASSLGEAYEQYFGPGTRLTVT.

This clonotype was observed a few times. The chain couples TRBV13 to TRBJ2-2, with TRBD2 identical over 11 bases. Germline V gene sequence: CDR1 PRHDT, CDR2 FYEKMQ (reference sequence). CDR3 length equals 15 residues. J gave up 4 bases and V 3 bases, and 1 base lay outside the gene matches. The CDR3 loop reads CASSFSGGATGELFF. CDR3 DNA sequence: TGTGCCAGCAGCTTTAGCGGGGGGGCCACCGGGGAGCTGTTTTTT.

The chain employs TRBV18 and TRBJ1-6; 8 nucleotides match TRBD1. This CDR3 region has 15 residues. V was pared by 8 bases and J by 10 bases, with 13 bases of the junction left unmatched. Germline V CDR1 and CDR2: KGHSH, LQKENI. The CDR3 loop reads CASPERDRISSPLHF. CDR3 DNA: TGTGCCAGCCCTGAAAGGGACAGGATATCGTCACCCCTCCACTTT.

The chain carries TRBV5-6 and TRBJ2-5, with 16 bases that match TRBD2. Trimming at V came to 2 bases and at J to 4 bases, leaving 8 bases not matched to a gene. This CDR3 region has 18 residues. Per the germline V gene, CDR1 is SGHDT and CDR2 is YYEEEE. CDR3 coding DNA: TGTGCCAGCAGCTTATACGGGACTAGCGGGAGGGCCCGAGAGACCCAGTACTTC. It translates to CASSLYGTSGRARETQYF.

The V and J genes are TRBV12-3 or TRBV12-4 and TRBJ2-1, with 12 bases identical to TRBD2. This CDR3 has 16 residues. Trimming cost V 3 bases and J 8 bases; bases outside gene matches: 8. CDR3 nucleotides: TGTGCCAGCAGTTTTGGTGGACTAGCGGGGTTGGATGAGCAGTTCTTC. As protein: CASSFGGLAGLDEQFF.

The chain combines TRBV2 with TRBJ1-2; D is ambiguous. Germline values: CDR1 SNHLY, CDR2 FYNNEI. V lost 2 bases, J lost 3 bases, and 7 bases lay in between. The CDR3 has 13 residues. The CDR3 nucleotides read TGTGCCAGCAGTGAACGGGAAGACTATGGCTACACCTTC. The encoded protein is CASSEREDYGYTF.

V and J are TRBV5-1 and TRBJ2-1; a weak D match, TRBD1 (5 bases). With 0 bases removed from V and 6 bases from J, the gap between germline ends came to 10 bases. The CDR3 extends over 14 amino acids. CDR1 and CDR2 from the germline V gene are SGHRS and YFSETQ. The CDR3 sequence: CASSLGQLPNEQFF. The CDR3 DNA reads as TGCGCCAGCAGCTTGGGACAGCTCCCCAATGAGCAGTTCTTC.

The J gene is TRBJ2-5, the V gene TRBV12-3 or TRBV12-4; D is unclear. This CDR3 region has 15 residues. V was clipped by 1 base and J by 5 bases, with 14 bases between them. The CDR3: CASSLGRGSAETQYF. In nucleotides, the CDR3 is TGTGCCAGCAGTTTAGGCAGAGGCAGTGCGGAGACCCAGTACTTC.

This clonotype has a handful of counts. The chain joins TRBV30 to TRBJ2-6, with D unclear. V lost 0 bases, J lost 2 bases, and 2 bases lay in between. Germline CDR1 and CDR2: GTSNPN and SVGIG (reference sequence). The CDR3 runs 13 residues. The CDR3 here is CAWSVPGANVLTF. CDR3 sequence (DNA): TGTGCCTGGAGTGTACCTGGGGCCAACGTCCTGACTTTC. Filled out from reference TRBV30 and TRBJ2-6, the complete variable domain reads SQTIHQWPATLVQPVGSPLSLECTVEGTSNPNLYWYRQAAGRGLQLLFYSVGIGQISSEVPQNLSASRPQDRQFILSSKKLLLSDSGFYLCAWSVPGANVLTFGAGSRLTVL.

This clonotype has a handful of counts. The chain is built from TRBV5-1 and TRBJ2-5, with D perhaps TRBD1 (6 bases). V was shortened by 4 bases and J by 2 bases, with 12 bases between the two germline ends. The CDR3 has 14 residues. Per the germline V gene, CDR1 is SGHRS and CDR2 is YFSETQ. In nucleotides, the CDR3 is TGCGCCAGCAGCCCGAGGACAGATCAAGAGACCCAGTACTTC. Protein product: CASSPRTDQETQYF.

The V gene is TRBV12-3 or TRBV12-4, the J gene TRBJ2-7; 7 bases match TRBD2. The CDR3 has 14 amino acids. Unmatched junction bases numbered 4, after V lost 3 bases and J lost 2 bases. CDR3 region: CASSFGDYPYEQYF. The CDR3 region has the DNA TGTGCCAGCAGTTTTGGGGACTACCCCTACGAGCAGTACTTC.

The chain couples TRBV29-1 to TRBJ2-3, with a tentative D call TRBD2 (5 bases). V lost 6 bases to trimming and J lost 2 bases, with 18 bases between them. The CDR3 is 15 amino acids. Germline V gene data show CDR1 as SQVTM and CDR2 as ANQGSEA. CDR3 DNA: TGCAGCGTCCCGGTCAGGCTAGCTTACACAGATACGCAGTATTTT. Protein product: CSVPVRLAYTDTQYF.

The chain employs TRBV5-1 and TRBJ2-3, with 11 positions matching TRBD1. Germline V gene data show CDR1 as SGHRS and CDR2 as YFSETQ. This CDR3 contains 15 residues. Unmatched junction bases numbered 5, after V lost 2 bases and J lost 6 bases. Written as DNA, the CDR3 is TGCGCCAGCAGCTTTGGGGACAGGGGGGTCGATACGCAGTATTTT. Amino acids: CASSFGDRGVDTQYF.

The chain combines TRBV13 with TRBJ2-1; a weak D match, TRBD2 (6 bases). CDR1 and CDR2 from the germline V gene are PRHDT and FYEKMQ (reference sequence). The V gene lost 3 bases and the J gene lost 0 bases, with 15 bases spanning the gap. The CDR3 is made up of 17 amino acids. CDR3 protein: CASSFPLAASSYNEQFF. The CDR3 nucleotides read TGTGCCAGCAGCTTCCCCTTAGCGGCTAGCTCCTACAATGAGCAGTTCTTC. Filled out from reference TRBV13 and TRBJ2-1, the complete variable domain reads AAGVIQSPRHLIKEKRETATLKCYPIPRHDTVYWYQQGPGQDPQFLISFYEKMQSDKGSIPDRFSAQQFSDYHSELNMSSLELGDSALYFCASSFPLAASSYNEQFFGPGTRLTVL.

This clonotype has more than one count but fewer than ten. This chain links TRBV20-1 with TRBJ2-3, with D possibly matching TRBD2 (5 bases). Germline CDR1 and CDR2: DFQATT and SNEGSKA (reference sequence). V shed 3 bases and J shed 6 bases, with 13 bases lying between them. The CDR3 extends over 13 amino acids. In DNA, the CDR3 is TGCAGTGCTAGGGACTCTTTGGCGGATACGCAGTATTTT. This sequence encodes CSARDSLADTQYF.

The chain has TRBV5-1 and TRBJ2-1; D is possibly TRBD2 (5 bases). This CDR3 is built from 15 residues. From germline, CDR1 is SGHRS and CDR2 YFSETQ. Trimming removed 0 bases at V and 10 bases at J, with 17 bases between. In DNA, the CDR3 is TGCGCCAGCAGCTTGGTAACCACTAGTAGCTTAGAGCAGTTCTTC. It codes for CASSLVTTSSLEQFF.

CDR3 residues: CASSLRAPPGTSGGRNTQYF. CDR3 DNA: TGTGCCAGCAGCTTAAGGGCCCCTCCCGGGACTAGCGGGGGGCGAAATACGCAGTATTTT. The chain uses TRBV7-6 and TRBJ2-3; 15 bases match TRBD2. V gave up 2 bases and J gave up 7 bases; unmatched junction bases: 16. Germline assignment: CDR1 SGHVS and CDR2 FNYEAQ. The length of the CDR3 is 20 residues.